This T cell receptor (beta chain) was sequenced for a study of shared clonotypes between healthy human individuals. The wider study: CD4 naive and CD4 memory each took three plates per donor, while CD8 naive took two and CD8 memory one. Findings and caveats of the study: Some clonotypes were shared by all four sorted-subset donors, while others were not shared. The non-shared ones had lower generation probabilities than the shared ones. Among the subsets, naive ones generally showed larger estimated richness than memory ones.

Worth noting for this clone: Its matching antigen is unknown.

Germline V gene sequence: CDR1 SGHRS, CDR2 YFSETQ. There are 15 residues in the CDR3. The ends were cut back, 4 bases at V and 5 bases at J, with 19 bases in the middle. Every subset's genomic DNA went evenly onto several immunoSEQ plates. Sequenced by immunoSEQ multiplex PCR; TCRdb stores in-frame clones only, minus some. The sample lists 500,000 to 550,000 clones; roughly 95% were seen once. The clonotype was recovered from a woman in her twenties or thirties in good health. J is TRBJ2-7 and V is TRBV5-1; unclear D gene. The sample consisted of naive CD4+ T cells sorted from blood. Described subset: CD45RA+ positively selected. CDR3 DNA: TGCGCCAGCAGCGCCACGAGCCGAGAAAGCCACGAGCAGTACTTC. Protein product: CASSATSRESHEQYF.